This section outlines one T cell receptor beta chain sequence together with its context. Clones were read by immunoSEQ multiplex PCR, and TCRdb kept only the in-frame ones, dropping some. Here the sample spans about 110,000 clones, around 85% being singletons. The data stem from a study of blood T cell repertoires in COVID-19. The source is a man between 65 and 85 years old with active or convalescent COVID-19. Material: peripheral blood.

For the CDR3, the DNA is TGTGCCACTACCGGGACAGGGCCCTACGAGCAGTACTTC. It codes for CATTGTGPYEQYF. The V and J genes are TRBV6-5 and TRBJ2-7; 9 bases match TRBD1. With 10 bases clipped from V and 2 bases from J, the junction kept 6 bases outside the gene matches. Germline V gene data show CDR1 as MNHEY and CDR2 as SVGAGI. The CDR3 totals 13 residues.